Below, one T cell receptor (beta chain) is given with its context. Its antigen remains unknown. The sample carries other DNA sequences with the same CDR3. These data come from a study of T cells in localized non-small cell lung cancer. Study results and limitations: Paired adjacent lung recovered a median about 60 of the top 100 tumor clones. Longer overall survival associated with higher blood T cell density; shorter survival with higher adjacent-lung clonality.

The data were produced by immunoSEQ multiplex PCR, yet TCRdb's version contains in-frame clones alone and is incomplete. The sample consists of 30,000 to 40,000 clones, around 86% of them appearing once. The TCR was taken from a male donor aged 60 or older with stage II lung adenocarcinoma. Source: peripheral blood mononuclear cells, taken before any cancer treatment.

CDR3 nucleotides: TGTGCCTGGAGCAGGGCAGACGTGTCTAACTATGGCTACACCTTC. Its translation: CAWSRADVSNYGYTF. The V call is TRBV30, the J call TRBJ1-2; D might be TRBD1 (5 bases). Trimming removed 3 bases from V and 0 bases from J, with 14 bases in between. The CDR3 runs to 15 residues. CDR1 is GTSNPN and CDR2 is SVGIG in the germline V gene (reference sequence).